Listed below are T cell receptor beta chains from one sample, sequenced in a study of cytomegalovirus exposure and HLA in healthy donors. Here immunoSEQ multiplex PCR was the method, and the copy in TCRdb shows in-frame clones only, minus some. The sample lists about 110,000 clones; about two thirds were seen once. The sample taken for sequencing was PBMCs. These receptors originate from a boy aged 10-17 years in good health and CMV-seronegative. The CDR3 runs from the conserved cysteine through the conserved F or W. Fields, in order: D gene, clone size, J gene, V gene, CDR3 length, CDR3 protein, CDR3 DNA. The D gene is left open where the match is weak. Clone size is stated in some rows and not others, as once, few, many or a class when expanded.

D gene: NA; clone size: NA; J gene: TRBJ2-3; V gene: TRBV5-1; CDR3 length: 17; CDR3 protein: CASSSLLLGSLTDTQYF; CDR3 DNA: TGCGCCAGCAGCTCCCTCTTACTAGGATCCCTCACAGATACGCAGTATTTT
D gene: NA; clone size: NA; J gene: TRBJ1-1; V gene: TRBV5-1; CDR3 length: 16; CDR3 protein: CASSLGSTSGNTEAFF; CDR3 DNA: TGCGCCAGCAGCTTAGGTAGTACATCGGGAAACACTGAAGCTTTCTTT
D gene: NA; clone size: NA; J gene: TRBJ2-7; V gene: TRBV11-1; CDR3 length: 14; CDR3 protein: CASSSSRSSHEQYF; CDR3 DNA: TGTGCCAGCAGCTCCTCTCGAAGCTCCCACGAGCAGTACTTC
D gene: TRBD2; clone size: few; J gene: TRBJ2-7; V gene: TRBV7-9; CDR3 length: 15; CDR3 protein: CASSSTSGRVYEQYF; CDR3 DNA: TGTGCCAGCAGCTCAACTAGCGGGAGAGTCTACGAGCAGTACTTC
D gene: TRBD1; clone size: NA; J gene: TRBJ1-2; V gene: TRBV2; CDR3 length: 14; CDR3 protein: CASSPTGQGLGYTF; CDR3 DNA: TGTGCCAGCAGTCCCACGGGACAGGGATTGGGCTACACCTTC
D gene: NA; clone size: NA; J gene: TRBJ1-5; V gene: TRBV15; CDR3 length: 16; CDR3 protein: CATSRDIYGGNQPQHF; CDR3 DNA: TGTGCCACCAGCAGAGATATCTATGGAGGCAATCAGCCCCAGCATTTT
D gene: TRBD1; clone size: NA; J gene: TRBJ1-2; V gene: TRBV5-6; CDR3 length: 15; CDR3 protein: CASSLHIRDRINYTF; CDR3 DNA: TGTGCCAGCAGCTTGCACATCCGGGACAGGATTAACTACACCTTC
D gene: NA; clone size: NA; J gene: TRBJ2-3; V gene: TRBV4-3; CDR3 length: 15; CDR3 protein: CASSQDKTGRDTQYF; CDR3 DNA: TGCGCCAGCAGCCAAGATAAAACAGGCAGGGATACGCAGTATTTT
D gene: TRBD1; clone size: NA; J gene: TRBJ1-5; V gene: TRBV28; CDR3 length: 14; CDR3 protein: CASRRDRAPQPQHF; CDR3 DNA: TGTGCCAGCAGAAGGGACAGGGCGCCTCAGCCCCAGCATTTT
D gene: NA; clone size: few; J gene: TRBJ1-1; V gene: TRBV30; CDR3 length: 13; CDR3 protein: CAWSISSNTEAFF; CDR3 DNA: TGTGCCTGGAGTATTTCATCGAACACTGAAGCTTTCTTT
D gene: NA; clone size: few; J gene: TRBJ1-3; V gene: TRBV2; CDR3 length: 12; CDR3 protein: CASSELRNTIYF; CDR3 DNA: TGTGCCAGCAGTGAATTGAGGAACACCATATATTTT
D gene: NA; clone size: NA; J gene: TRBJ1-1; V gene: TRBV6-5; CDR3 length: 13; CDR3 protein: CASSYRDTPTAFF; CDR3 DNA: TGTGCCAGCAGTTATCGGGACACCCCAACTGCTTTCTTT
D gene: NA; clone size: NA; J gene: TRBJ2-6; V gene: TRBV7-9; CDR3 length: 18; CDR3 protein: CASSPQTRRVSGANVLTF; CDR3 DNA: TGTGCCAGCAGCCCCCAGACTAGGAGGGTCTCTGGGGCCAACGTCCTGACTTTC
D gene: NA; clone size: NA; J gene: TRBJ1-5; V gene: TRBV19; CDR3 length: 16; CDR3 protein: CASTPEGRFRNQPQHF; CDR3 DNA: TGTGCCAGTACCCCGGAGGGGAGGTTTCGCAATCAGCCCCAGCATTTT
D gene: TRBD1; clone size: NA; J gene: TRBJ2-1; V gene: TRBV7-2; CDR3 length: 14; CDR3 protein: CASSSGQGANEQFF; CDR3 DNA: TGTGCCAGCAGCTCGGGACAGGGGGCAAATGAGCAGTTCTTC
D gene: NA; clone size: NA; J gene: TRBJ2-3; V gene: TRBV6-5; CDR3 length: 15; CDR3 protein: CASRPGGPRSDTQYF; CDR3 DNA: TGTGCCAGCCGCCCCGGGGGGCCCAGGTCAGATACGCAGTATTTT
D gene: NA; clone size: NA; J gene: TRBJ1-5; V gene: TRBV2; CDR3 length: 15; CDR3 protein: CASSQQGIHNQPQHF; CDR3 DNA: TGTGCCAGCAGTCAACAGGGAATTCATAATCAGCCCCAGCATTTT
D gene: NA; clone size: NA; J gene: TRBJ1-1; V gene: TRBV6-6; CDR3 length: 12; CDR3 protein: CASSTWDQGAFF; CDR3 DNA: TGTGCCAGCAGTACCTGGGACCAGGGGGCTTTCTTT
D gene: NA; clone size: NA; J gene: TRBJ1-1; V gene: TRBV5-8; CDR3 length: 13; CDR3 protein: CASSLEWRTEAFF; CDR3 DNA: TGTGCCAGCAGCTTGGAATGGCGGACTGAAGCTTTCTTT
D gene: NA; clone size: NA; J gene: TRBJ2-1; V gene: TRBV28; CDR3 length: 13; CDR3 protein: CASSFPRGNEQFF; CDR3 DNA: TGTGCCAGCAGTTTTCCCAGGGGCAATGAGCAGTTCTTC
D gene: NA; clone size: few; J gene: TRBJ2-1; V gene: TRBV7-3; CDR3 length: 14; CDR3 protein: CASSKGASYNEQFF; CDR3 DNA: TGTGCCAGCAGCAAGGGAGCATCCTACAATGAGCAGTTCTTC
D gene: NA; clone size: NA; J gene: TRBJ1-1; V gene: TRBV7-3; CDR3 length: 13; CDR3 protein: CASSLNSNTEAFF; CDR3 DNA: TGTGCCAGCAGCTTAAACTCGAACACTGAAGCTTTCTTT
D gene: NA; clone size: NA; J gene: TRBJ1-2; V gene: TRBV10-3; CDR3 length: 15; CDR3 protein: CAITREGRGPYGYTF; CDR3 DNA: TGTGCCATCACCCGAGAGGGGCGGGGGCCCTATGGCTACACCTTC
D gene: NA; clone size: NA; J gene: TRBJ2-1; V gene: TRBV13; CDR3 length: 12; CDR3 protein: CASSLTANEQFF; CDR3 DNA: TGTGCCAGCAGCCTAACTGCCAATGAGCAGTTCTTC
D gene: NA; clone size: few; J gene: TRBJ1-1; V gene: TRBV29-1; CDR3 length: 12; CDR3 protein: CSVEQGVAEAFF; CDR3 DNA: TGCAGCGTTGAGCAGGGTGTCGCTGAAGCTTTCTTT
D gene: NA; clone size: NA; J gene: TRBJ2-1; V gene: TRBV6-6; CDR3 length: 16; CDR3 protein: CASTHYGGRDNNEQFF; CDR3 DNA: TGTGCCAGCACCCACTACGGGGGGAGGGACAACAATGAGCAGTTCTTC
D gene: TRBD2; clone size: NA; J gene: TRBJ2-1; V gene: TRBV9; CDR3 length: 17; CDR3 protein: CASSANLAGSPGNEQFF; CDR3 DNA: TGTGCCAGCAGCGCCAATCTAGCGGGGAGCCCGGGCAATGAGCAGTTCTTC
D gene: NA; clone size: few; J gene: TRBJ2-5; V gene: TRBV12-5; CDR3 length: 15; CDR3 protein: CASGPYRGGEETQYF; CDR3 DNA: TGTGCTAGTGGTCCCTACCGCGGAGGGGAAGAGACCCAGTACTTC
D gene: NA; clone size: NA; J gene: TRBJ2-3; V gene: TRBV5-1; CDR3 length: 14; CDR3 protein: CASSYSPSTDTQYF; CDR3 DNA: TGCGCCAGCAGCTATAGCCCTAGCACAGATACGCAGTATTTT
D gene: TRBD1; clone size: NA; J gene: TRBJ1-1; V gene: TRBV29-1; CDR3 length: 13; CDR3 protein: CSVKTGLNTEAFF; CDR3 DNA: TGCAGCGTGAAGACAGGGCTGAACACTGAAGCTTTCTTT
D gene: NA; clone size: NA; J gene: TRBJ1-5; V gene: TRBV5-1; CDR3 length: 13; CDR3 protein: CASSLTGNQPQHF; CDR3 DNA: TGCGCCAGCAGCTTGACAGGCAATCAGCCCCAGCATTTT
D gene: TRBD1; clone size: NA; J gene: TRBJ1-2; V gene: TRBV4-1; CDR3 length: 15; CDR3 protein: CASSQVQGASDGYTF; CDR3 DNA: TGCGCCAGCAGCCAAGTACAGGGGGCAAGTGATGGCTACACCTTC
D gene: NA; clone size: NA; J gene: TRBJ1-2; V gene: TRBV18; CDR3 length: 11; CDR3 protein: CASRGDYGYTF; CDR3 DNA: TGTGCCAGCCGCGGGGACTATGGCTACACCTTC
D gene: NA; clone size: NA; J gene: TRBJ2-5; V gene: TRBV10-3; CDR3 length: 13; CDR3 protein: CAISESWRETQYF; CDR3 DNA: TGTGCCATCAGTGAGTCTTGGCGGGAGACCCAGTACTTC
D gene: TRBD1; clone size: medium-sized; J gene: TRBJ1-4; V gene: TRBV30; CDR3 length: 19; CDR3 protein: CAWTSRDRAPVATNEKLFF; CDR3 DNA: TGTGCCTGGACTTCCCGGGACAGGGCCCCTGTTGCAACTAATGAAAAACTGTTTTTT
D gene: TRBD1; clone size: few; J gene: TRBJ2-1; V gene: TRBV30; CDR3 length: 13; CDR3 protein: CAWSVTGGDEQFF; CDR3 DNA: TGTGCCTGGAGTGTGACAGGGGGCGATGAGCAGTTCTTC
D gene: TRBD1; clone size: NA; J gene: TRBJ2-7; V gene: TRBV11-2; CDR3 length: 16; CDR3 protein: CASSPIRRQGTYEQYF; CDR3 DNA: TGTGCCAGCAGCCCAATCCGCCGACAGGGGACCTACGAGCAGTACTTC
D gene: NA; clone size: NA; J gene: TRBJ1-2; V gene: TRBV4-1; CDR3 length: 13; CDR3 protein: CASSQEWQNGYTF; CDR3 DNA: TGCGCCAGCAGCCAAGAATGGCAGAATGGCTACACCTTC
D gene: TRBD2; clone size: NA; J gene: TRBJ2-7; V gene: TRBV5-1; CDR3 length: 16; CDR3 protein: CASSSSAGGSSYEQYF; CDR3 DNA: TGCGCCAGCAGCTCCTCAGCGGGAGGTTCTTCCTACGAGCAGTACTTC
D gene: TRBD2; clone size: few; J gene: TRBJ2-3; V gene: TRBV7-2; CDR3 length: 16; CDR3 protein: CASSSTSGGAGDTQYF; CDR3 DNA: TGTGCCAGCAGCTCTACTAGCGGGGGGGCCGGAGATACGCAGTATTTT
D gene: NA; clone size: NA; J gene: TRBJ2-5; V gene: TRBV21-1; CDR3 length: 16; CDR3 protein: CASSKGGQGAGETQYF; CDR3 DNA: TGTGCCAGCAGCAAAGGCGGGCAGGGGGCGGGGGAGACCCAGTACTTC
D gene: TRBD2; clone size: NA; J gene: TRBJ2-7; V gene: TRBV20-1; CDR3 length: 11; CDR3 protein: CSAPGGDEQYF; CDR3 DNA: TGCAGTGCCCCGGGGGGGGATGAGCAGTACTTC
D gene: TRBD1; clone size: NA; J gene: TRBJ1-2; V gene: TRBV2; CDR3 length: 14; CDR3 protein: CASMGGTGAAGYTF; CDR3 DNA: TGTGCCAGCATGGGGGGTACAGGGGCGGCTGGCTACACCTTC
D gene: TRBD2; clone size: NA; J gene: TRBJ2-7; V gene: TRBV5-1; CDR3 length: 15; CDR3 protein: CASSGGGGYSHEQYF; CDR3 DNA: TGCGCCAGCAGTGGGGGCGGGGGGTACTCCCACGAGCAGTACTTC
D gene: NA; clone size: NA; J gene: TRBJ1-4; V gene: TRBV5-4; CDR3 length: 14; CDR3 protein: CASSFWGEYEKLFF; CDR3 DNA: TGTGCCAGCAGCTTTTGGGGGGAATATGAAAAACTGTTTTTT
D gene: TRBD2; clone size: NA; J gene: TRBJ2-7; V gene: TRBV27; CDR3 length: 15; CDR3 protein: CASSFGLAARDEQYF; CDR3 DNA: TGTGCCAGCAGTTTTGGGCTAGCGGCTAGGGACGAGCAGTACTTC
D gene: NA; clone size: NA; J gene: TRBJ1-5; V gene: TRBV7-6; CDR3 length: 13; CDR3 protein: CADSPHSPQPQHF; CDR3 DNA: TGTGCCGACTCGCCCCACTCCCCCCAGCCCCAGCATTTT
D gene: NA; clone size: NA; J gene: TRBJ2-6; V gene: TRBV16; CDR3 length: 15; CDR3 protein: CASSSRGSGANVLTF; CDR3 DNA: TGTGCCAGCAGTTCCAGGGGCTCTGGGGCCAACGTCCTGACTTTC
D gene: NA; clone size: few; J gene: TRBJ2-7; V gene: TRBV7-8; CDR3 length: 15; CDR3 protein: CASSLGSPGRREQYF; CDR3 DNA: TGTGCCAGCAGCTTAGGAAGTCCTGGCAGGCGCGAGCAGTACTTC
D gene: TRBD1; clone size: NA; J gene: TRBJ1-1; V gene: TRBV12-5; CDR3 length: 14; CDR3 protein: CASGSRGLGTEAFF; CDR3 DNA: TGTGCTAGTGGTTCTAGGGGGCTCGGCACTGAAGCTTTCTTT
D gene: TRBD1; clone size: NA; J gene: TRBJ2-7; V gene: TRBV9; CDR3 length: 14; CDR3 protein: CASSVSGTDYEQYF; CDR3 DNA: TGTGCCAGCAGCGTATCCGGGACAGACTACGAGCAGTACTTC
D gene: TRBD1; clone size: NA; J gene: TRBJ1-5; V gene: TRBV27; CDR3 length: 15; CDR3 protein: CASKKVSAGGQPQHF; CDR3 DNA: TGTGCCAGCAAAAAAGTGTCGGCAGGGGGTCAGCCCCAGCATTTT
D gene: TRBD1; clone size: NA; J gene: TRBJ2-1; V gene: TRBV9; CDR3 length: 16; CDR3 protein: CASSPQTGGPYNEQFF; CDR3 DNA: TGTGCCAGCAGCCCGCAAACAGGGGGACCCTACAATGAGCAGTTCTTC
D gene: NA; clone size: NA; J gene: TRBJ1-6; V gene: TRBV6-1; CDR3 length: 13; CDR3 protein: CASSTGRGSPLHF; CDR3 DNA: TGTGCCAGCAGTACAGGGAGGGGTTCACCCCTCCACTTT
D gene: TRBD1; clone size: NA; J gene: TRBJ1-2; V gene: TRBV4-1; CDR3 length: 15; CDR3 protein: CASSQGPGTGIGYTF; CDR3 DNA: TGCGCCAGCAGCCAGGGTCCCGGGACAGGGATTGGCTACACCTTC